This T cell receptor beta chain was sequenced for a study of blood T cell repertoires in COVID-19. Study background: Acute-phase and convalescent COVID-19 samples originated in the United States, Italy and Spain. Sample material is recorded as cDNA or gDNA derived from T cells, B-cell-depleted T cells, or PBMCs.

This clone showed up just a few times. CDR3 length equals 13 residues. The V gene lost 5 bases and the J gene lost 7 bases, with 12 bases spanning the gap. In germline, CDR1 is SGHAT, CDR2 FQNNGV. Here immunoSEQ multiplex PCR was the method, and the copy in TCRdb shows in-frame clones only, minus some. The table includes under 65,000 clones, 91% detected once. The chain joins TRBV11-2 to TRBJ1-5; no clear D. Sequencing used peripheral blood. This receptor was obtained from a human donor in a cohort sampled during active COVID-19. The CDR3 DNA reads as TGTGCCAGCAGCCTGGGAGGTATCCAGCCCCAGCATTTT. Residues: CASSLGGIQPQHF.